Each of the 27 T cell receptor beta chains below was sequenced from the same sample in a study of low-dose radiotherapy and immunotherapy resistance in tumors. The time point denotes: after trial treatment. Described treatment: LDRT plus nivolumab, ipilimumab, low-dose cyclophosphamide and aspirin (RACIN trial). cDNA synthesis used a TRAV/TRBV-specific primer set for both chains. TCRs were amplified for roughly 20 PCR cycles with a constant-region primer and V-primer adapter. TCRdb used MiXCR to reprocess the reads, holding one entry per CDR3 protein. Among about 30,000 distinct CDR3 sequences listed, about 53% were seen once. Here the sequenced sample was PBMCs, taken after low-dose radiotherapy plus immunotherapy. These receptor sequences come from a male donor with gallbladder cancer.

This clonotype appeared once. The chain joins TRBV5-5 to TRBJ2-2; 14 positions match TRBD2. The junction had 4 bases not matched to a gene; V was cut back by 4 bases and J by 5 bases. In germline, CDR1 is SGHKS, CDR2 YYEKEE (reference sequence). The length of the CDR3 is 16 residues. CDR3 sequence: CASSQTSGGATGELFF. In DNA form, the CDR3 reads TGTGCCAGCAGCCAGACTAGCGGGGGGGCGACCGGGGAGCTGTTTTTT.

With respect to this clonotype: A far larger clone lies a single base away; this is likely a read error. V usage is TRBV28 and J usage is TRBJ1-3, with 9 bases identical to TRBD1. CDR1 and CDR2 (germline): MDHEN, SYDVKM. J was trimmed by 0 bases and V by 8 bases; bases with no gene match: 5. There are 15 residues in the CDR3. CDR3 sequence reads: CASGDRGVSGNTIYF. Written as DNA, the CDR3 is TGTGCCAGCGGTGACAGGGGGGTCTCTGGAAACACCATATATTTT.

This chain connects TRBV30 to TRBJ2-7, with D possibly matching TRBD1 (5 bases). The germline gives CDR1 GTSNPN, CDR2 SVGIG (reference sequence). The V end was cut by 0 bases, the J end by 3 bases, with 9 bases between. The CDR3 is 13 residues long. In DNA form, the CDR3 reads TGTGCCTGGAGTGTAGGTCAGGGCTACGAGCAGTACTTC. Its protein is CAWSVGQGYEQYF.

This clonotype was picked up many times. The chain recombines TRBV4-1 with TRBJ1-2; the match to TRBD1 covers 7 bases. The CDR3 has 16 residues. Germline V gene sequence: CDR1 MGHRA, CDR2 YSYEKL. The V gene end was trimmed by 4 bases and the J gene end by 1 base; junction bases not matched to a gene: 9. DNA for the CDR3: TGCGCCAGCAGCCTTCCCCGGGACAGCTTTAACTATGGCTACACCTTC. Translation gives CASSLPRDSFNYGYTF.

The V gene is TRBV28, the J gene TRBJ2-3; 7 bases line up with TRBD1. Trimming at V came to 7 bases and at J to 2 bases, leaving 12 bases not matched to a gene. CDR1 is MDHEN and CDR2 is SYDVKM in the germline V gene. The CDR3 consists of 16 residues. CDR3 sequence (DNA): TGTGCCAGCAATATAGAACAGGGGATATACACAGATACGCAGTATTTT. Its protein product is CASNIEQGIYTDTQYF.

The V call is TRBV6-6, the J call TRBJ2-2; no definite D call. Deletions cut 6 bases from V and 4 bases from J, with 6 bases between. Germline V lookup: CDR1 MNHNY, CDR2 SVGAGI (reference sequence). This CDR3 spans 12 amino acids. The CDR3 protein is CASRTFTGELFF. The CDR3 DNA reads as TGTGCCAGCAGGACTTTCACCGGGGAGCTGTTTTTT.

This clonotype has more than one count but fewer than ten. A far larger clone is only one base removed, so a read error is likely. CDR3: CSARALLGRGATYNEQYF. The DNA for the CDR3 is TGCAGTGCTAGAGCCCTCCTTGGTCGGGGGGCCACTTACAATGAGCAGTACTTC. The chain has TRBV20-1 and TRBJ2-5; tentative D call: TRBD2 (7 bases). Germline V gene data show CDR1 as DFQATT and CDR2 as SNEGSKA (reference sequence). The ends were cut back, 1 base at V and 11 bases at J, with 32 bases in the middle. This CDR3 contains 18 residues.

The sample holds one count of this clonotype. V gene TRBV4-1 combines with J gene TRBJ2-7; a weak D match, TRBD2 (5 bases). Trimming left V 4 bases short and J 2 bases short, with 12 bases between. Germline V gene data show CDR1 as MGHRA and CDR2 as YSYEKL. The CDR3 is 14 amino acids. DNA of the CDR3: TGCGCCAGCAGCCCCGGAAGCGGTACCTACGAGCAGTACTTC. This gives the protein CASSPGSGTYEQYF.

The chain recombines TRBV27 with TRBJ2-7; D remains ambiguous. The CDR3 consists of 15 residues. Germline CDR1 MNHEY, CDR2 SMNVEV (reference sequence). V was clipped by 6 bases and J by 5 bases, with 20 bases between them. CDR3: CASSPSDGRGDEQYF. CDR3 nucleotides: TGTGCCAGCAGCCCGTCCGACGGGCGTGGGGACGAGCAGTACTTC.

As concerns this clonotype: A single base is all that separates this from a far larger clone, so a read error is likely. The rearrangement links TRBV11-2 to TRBJ2-7, with 8 bases fitting TRBD1. There are 13 residues in the CDR3. The germline V gene encodes CDR1 SGHAT and CDR2 FQNNGV. Trimming cost V 8 bases and J 7 bases; bases outside gene matches: 10. The DNA of the CDR3 is TGTGCCAGCGCCGGGACAGGAGGGAATGAGCAGTACTTC. Protein product: CASAGTGGNEQYF.

This clonotype was seen at least ten times. J is TRBJ2-7 and V is TRBV20-1; 11 bases fit TRBD2. Trimming removed 6 bases from V and 2 bases from J; junction bases left unmatched: 15. The V gene's germline CDR1 is DFQATT and CDR2 SNEGSKA (reference sequence). This CDR3 has 17 residues. The chain's CDR3 is CSAPGQGFSGGAYEQYF. CDR3 nucleotides: TGCAGTGCACCCGGACAGGGTTTTAGCGGGGGGGCCTACGAGCAGTACTTC.

This clonotype was seen a few times. The chain links TRBV28 to TRBJ2-6, with TRBD1 matching 7 bases. CDR1 is MDHEN, CDR2 SYDVKM, per germline. Trimming cost V 3 bases and J 1 base; bases outside gene matches: 6. The CDR3 runs 17 residues. CDR3 bases: TGTGCCAGCAGTTTTACAGGGGATTCTTCTGGGGCCAACGTCCTGACTTTC. This encodes CASSFTGDSSGANVLTF.

On this clonotype: The junction departs from germline at one end; a sequencing error may be responsible. V gene TRBV13 combines with J gene TRBJ2-2, with TRBD2 matching over 7 bases. The CDR3 is 15 amino acids. Germline-derived CDR1 and CDR2 are PRHDT and FYEKMQ (reference sequence). CDR3 sequence reads: CASSLSGVNTRELFF. The CDR3 DNA follows: TGTGCCAGCAGCTTAAGCGGGGTCAACACCAGGGAGCTGTTTTTT. The variable domain in full, completed from reference TRBV13 and TRBJ2-2, reads AAGVIQSPRHLIKEKRETATLKCYPIPRHDTVYWYQQGPGQDPQFLISFYEKMQSDKGSIPDRFSAQQFSDYHSELNMSSLELGDSALYFCASSLSGVNTRELFFGEGSRLTVL.

The chain is built from TRBV20-1 and TRBJ2-3; D is ambiguous. The CDR3 extends over 13 amino acids. Germline-derived CDR1 and CDR2 are DFQATT and SNEGSKA (reference sequence). Trimming stripped 5 bases from V and 2 bases from J, with 11 bases between. The chain's CDR3 is CSAPRGLTDTQYF. The CDR3 nucleotides are TGCAGTGCTCCCCGTGGGCTCACAGATACGCAGTATTTT.

About this clonotype itself: This likely came from a read error, as a far larger clone is one base away. This chain uses TRBV4-2 with TRBJ2-7, with TRBD2 as a possible D gene (5 bases). Germline lookup yields CDR1 LGHNA and CDR2 YNFKEQ. Trimming removed 11 bases at V and 6 bases at J, with 26 bases between. The CDR3 contains 15 residues. CDR3 amino acids: CAGSVGPSRAREQYF. Here the CDR3 DNA reads TGTGCCGGGAGTGTAGGTCCCTCTAGGGCCCGCGAGCAGTACTTC.

V is TRBV11-2 and J is TRBJ1-6, with 7 nucleotides matching TRBD1. Germline loops: CDR1 SGHAT, CDR2 FQNNGV. The CDR3 has 16 amino acids. V was pared by 5 bases and J by 7 bases, with 11 bases of the junction left unmatched. CDR3 coding DNA: TGTGCCAGCAGCGCTCGACCGACAGGGAAGAATTCACCCCTCCACTTT. Translating gives CASSARPTGKNSPLHF.

The chain is built from TRBV20-1 and TRBJ1-3, with D perhaps TRBD1 (5 bases). With 0 bases removed from V and 3 bases from J, the gap between germline ends came to 12 bases. The germline CDR1 and CDR2 sequences are DFQATT and SNEGSKA (reference sequence). The CDR3 has 15 residues. Written as DNA, the CDR3 is TGCAGTGCTAGAGATGGCGGGGGGGTTGGAAACACCATATATTTT. This translates into CSARDGGGVGNTIYF.

In this sample, this clonotype turned up many times. The chain is built from TRBV7-9 and TRBJ2-5, with a weak D call TRBD2 (5 bases). The CDR3 covers 15 residues. Germline V gives CDR1 SEHNR, CDR2 FQNEAQ (reference sequence). V lost 5 bases to trimming and J lost 4 bases, with 17 bases between them. The CDR3 DNA reads TGTGCCAGCAGCAAAACTTCAGACTACGGAGAGACCCAGTACTTC. Protein sequence: CASSKTSDYGETQYF.

V usage is TRBV18 and J usage is TRBJ1-1; TRBD1 matches 7 bases. Germline CDR1 reads KGHSH; CDR2 reads LQKENI. The CDR3 has 13 amino acids. V lost 1 base to trimming and J lost 8 bases; unmatched junction nucleotides: 4. CDR3 region: CASSPRQGEEAFF. CDR3 DNA sequence: TGTGCCAGCTCACCACGACAGGGCGAGGAAGCTTTCTTT.

The chain uses TRBV12-3 or TRBV12-4 and TRBJ1-5; D unclear. Trimming removed 3 bases at V and 3 bases at J, with 6 bases between. This CDR3 has 13 amino acids. CDR3 residues: CASSFTYNQPQHF. The CDR3 DNA follows: TGTGCCAGCAGTTTTACGTACAATCAGCCCCAGCATTTT.

In this sample, this clonotype turned up once. The J gene is TRBJ1-4, the V gene TRBV14; no clear D gene. The V gene lost 4 bases and the J gene lost 7 bases, with 10 bases spanning the gap. CDR3 length: 13 amino acids. Per germline, CDR1 SGHDN and CDR2 FVKESK. CDR3 amino acids: CASSLIGGEKLFF. DNA of the CDR3: TGTGCCAGCAGCCTTATAGGAGGTGAAAAACTGTTTTTT.

V usage is TRBV2 and J usage is TRBJ2-2; 10 nucleotides match TRBD2. With V trimmed by 8 bases and J by 4 bases, 7 bases remained unmatched. Germline lookup yields CDR1 SNHLY and CDR2 FYNNEI. This CDR3 comprises 15 residues. CDR3 coding DNA: TGTGCCAGCGGCACCGGGACTAGCGTCACCGGGGAGCTGTTTTTT. Translating gives CASGTGTSVTGELFF. Variable domain in full (rest from reference TRBV2 and TRBJ2-2): EPEVTQTPSHQVTQMGQEVILRCVPISNHLYFYWYRQILGQKVEFLVSFYNNEISEKSEIFDDQFSVERPDGSNFTLKIRSTKLEDSAMYFCASGTGTSVTGELFFGEGSRLTVL.

This chain uses TRBV9 with TRBJ1-1, with D unresolved. Germline V lookup: CDR1 SGDLS, CDR2 YYNGEE. The CDR3 sequence is 15 residues long. Trimming stripped 0 bases from V and 0 bases from J, with 9 bases between. The CDR3 here is CASSVGLSMNTEAFF. CDR3 DNA sequence: TGTGCCAGCAGCGTAGGTCTTTCAATGAACACTGAAGCTTTCTTT.

This clonotype was detected many times. The V gene is TRBV12-3 or TRBV12-4, the J gene TRBJ2-5; TRBD2 matches 8 bases. The V and J ends lost 6 bases and 2 bases, in that order; junction bases with no gene match: 5. This CDR3 spans 14 amino acids. In DNA, the CDR3 is TGTGCCAGCAGGGAAGCGGGGGCACAAGAGACCCAGTACTTC. It yields the protein CASREAGAQETQYF.

This clonotype was counted once. This rearrangement joins TRBV28 to TRBJ1-2; 7 bases align to TRBD1. Per the germline V gene, CDR1 is MDHEN and CDR2 is SYDVKM. Trimming removed 6 bases from V and 0 bases from J; junction bases left unmatched: 4. The CDR3 spans 14 residues. CDR3 amino acids: CASSGTASNYGYTF. Written as DNA, the CDR3 is TGTGCCAGCAGCGGGACAGCTTCTAACTATGGCTACACCTTC.

This clonotype appeared a single time. One junction end does not reproduce the germline sequence, and a read error may be involved. The rearrangement links TRBV13 to TRBJ1-5; D call uncertain. CDR1 is PRHDT and CDR2 is FYEKMQ in the germline V gene (reference sequence). CDR3 length: 12 residues. The DNA for the CDR3 is TGTGCCACCAGCAGAGATAATCAGCCCCAGCATTTT. Its translation is CATSRDNQPQHF.

This clonotype is medium-sized. V usage is TRBV6-2 or TRBV6-3 and J usage is TRBJ2-1, with D unresolved. This CDR3 region has 14 residues. In germline, CDR1 is MNHEY, CDR2 SVGEGT. V lost 6 bases to trimming and J lost 1 base, with 10 bases between them. CDR3 DNA: TGTGCCAGCAGGAATTCGCCTTCCTACAATGAGCAGTTCTTC. Its protein is CASRNSPSYNEQFF.